A single sample gave rise to the 12 T cell receptor beta chains below, sequenced in a study of T-cell reconstitution after alpha-beta-depleted transplantation in children. As it was prepared, the TCRbeta library received unique molecular identifiers. Using its own MiXCR run on the PCR reads, TCRdb lists one record per CDR3 protein. The table lists 500,000 to 750,000 distinct CDR3 sequences, roughly 13% of them singletons. The material sequenced was PBMCs, mostly from graft donor cells, taken 360 days after TCRalphabeta/CD19-depleted stem cell transplant. These TCRs come from a male patient younger than 18 who had a stem cell transplant for acute myeloid leukemia, so the T cells may come from the graft donor.

CDR3 DNA: TGTGCCACCGGGGACTACAATGAGCAGTTCTTC. It codes for CATGDYNEQFF. The rearrangement joins TRBV15 to TRBJ2-1; no definite D call. V lost 8 bases, J lost 3 bases, and 5 bases lay in between. Germline V CDR1 and CDR2: LNHNV, YYDKDF (reference sequence). The CDR3 length is 11 residues.

This clonotype was detected a few times. The chain recombines TRBV28 with TRBJ2-5; TRBD1 matches 10 bases. Germline CDR1 reads MDHEN; CDR2 reads SYDVKM. Trimming took 10 bases from V and 3 from J; bases not matched to a gene: 11. This CDR3 has 15 amino acids. The CDR3 DNA sequence: TGTGCCACCCTTCCGCCGGGACAGGGGAAAGAGACCCAGTACTTC. Encoded protein: CATLPPGQGKETQYF. Full variable domain (rest looked up from reference TRBV28 and TRBJ2-5): DVKVTQSSRYLVKRTGEKVFLECVQDMDHENMFWYRQDPGLGLRLIYFSYDVKMKEKGDIPEGYSVSREKKERFSLILESASTNQTSMYLCATLPPGQGKETQYFGPGTRLLVL.

This clonotype was recorded a few times. The rearrangement uses TRBV20-1 and TRBJ2-1; 9 bases match TRBD2. The CDR3 contains 12 residues. With 0 bases clipped from V and 16 bases from J, the junction kept 7 bases outside the gene matches. The germline V gene has CDR1 DFQATT and CDR2 SNEGSKA (reference sequence). The CDR3 DNA is TGCAGTGCTAGAGATGGGCGACTAGCGGCTTTCTTC. Translating it yields CSARDGRLAAFF.

This clonotype was detected ten times or more. The chain recombines TRBV20-1 with TRBJ1-2; 7 nucleotides align to TRBD1. Germline V gene sequence: CDR1 DFQATT, CDR2 SNEGSKA (reference sequence). The CDR3 is made up of 11 amino acids. With V trimmed by 6 bases and J by 8 bases, 6 bases remained unmatched. CDR3 protein: CSATTGIGYTF. In DNA, the CDR3 is TGCAGTGCGACGACAGGGATAGGCTACACCTTC.

This clonotype was seen repeatedly, ten times or more. The chain has TRBV27 and TRBJ2-7, with D maybe TRBD2 (6 bases). The germline V gene encodes CDR1 MNHEY and CDR2 SMNVEV (reference sequence). This CDR3 has 15 residues. Between the trimmed V and J ends, which lost 6 bases and 8 bases, there was a span of 23 bases. Here the CDR3 reads CASRTPGLGLDKQYF. CDR3 DNA sequence: TGTGCCAGCAGAACCCCGGGACTTGGGCTCGATAAGCAGTACTTC.

The chain carries TRBV20-1 and TRBJ2-3, with D perhaps TRBD1 (6 bases). The CDR3 runs to 18 residues. Trimming shortened V by 5 bases and J by 2 bases, and 26 bases separated the two germline ends. The germline V gene encodes CDR1 DFQATT and CDR2 SNEGSKA (reference sequence). CDR3 sequence reads: CSAETRRWGPAFTDTQYF. The DNA of the CDR3 is TGCAGTGCTGAAACTAGACGCTGGGGGCCCGCCTTCACAGATACGCAGTATTTT.

This clonotype was picked up a small number of times. This chain links TRBV28 with TRBJ2-7; 9 bases line up with TRBD1. CDR1 and CDR2 from the germline V gene are MDHEN and SYDVKM. CDR3 length: 15 amino acids. V was pared by 8 bases and J by 5 bases, with 13 bases of the junction left unmatched. The CDR3 DNA is TGTGCCAGCGGTTGGACCGGGACAGGGAACCACGAGCAGTACTTC. Its protein product is CASGWTGTGNHEQYF.

V gene TRBV12-5 combines with J gene TRBJ2-1; D is perhaps TRBD2 (6 bases). Deletions cut 5 bases from V and 5 bases from J, with 10 bases between. CDR3 length: 13 residues. Germline V gene sequence: CDR1 LGHNT, CDR2 FRNRAP. CDR3 DNA: TGTGCTAGTGGTCCCGGCGGGGACAATGAGCAGTTCTTC. The encoded protein is CASGPGGDNEQFF.

The chain carries TRBV28 and TRBJ2-7; maybe TRBD2 (6 bases). CDR3 length: 14 residues. Germline V gives CDR1 MDHEN, CDR2 SYDVKM. Trimming took off 7 bases at V and 2 bases at J, with 15 bases between the two ends. The CDR3 is CASTGSLPPYEQYF. DNA of the CDR3: TGTGCCAGCACCGGGAGTCTACCGCCCTACGAGCAGTACTTC.

This clonotype has ten or more counts. The chain is built from TRBV29-1 and TRBJ2-3, with TRBD2 identical over 13 bases. There are 15 residues in the CDR3. V shed 4 bases, J shed 6 bases, and the junction held 7 bases outside the gene matches. Germline V gene lookup returns CDR1 SQVTM and CDR2 ANQGSEA. The CDR3, as DNA: TGCAGCGTTGGGACTAGCGGGAGAGGAGGGGATACGCAGTATTTT. This codes for CSVGTSGRGGDTQYF.

The chain uses TRBV7-3 and TRBJ2-7; D remains unclear. CDR3 length: 14 residues. V was trimmed by 5 bases and J by 2 bases, leaving 13 bases between them. CDR1 and CDR2 from the germline V gene are SGHTA and FQGTGA. In DNA, the CDR3 is TGTGCCAGCAGCCCCAGGAACGGACCCTACGAGCAGTACTTC. It encodes CASSPRNGPYEQYF.

Only a few counts were recorded for this clonotype. The chain recombines TRBV11-2 with TRBJ2-1; D gene unclear. The CDR3 consists of 16 residues. The germline V and J ends were trimmed by 0 bases and 0 bases, with 9 bases remaining between them. The germline CDR1 and CDR2 sequences are SGHAT and FQNNGV. CDR3 amino acids: CASSLDADSSYNEQFF. CDR3 bases: TGTGCCAGCAGCTTAGATGCGGATTCCTCCTACAATGAGCAGTTCTTC. Full variable domain (rest looked up from reference TRBV11-2 and TRBJ2-1): EAGVAQSPRYKIIEKRQSVAFWCNPISGHATLYWYQQILGQGPKLLIQFQNNGVVDDSQLPKDRFSAERLKGVDSTLKIQPAKLEDSAVYLCASSLDADSSYNEQFFGPGTRLTVL.